A selection of T cell receptor beta chains follows, all from one sample in a study of tumor and adjacent non-tumor tissue in lung cancer. TCRdb analysed the multiplex PCR reads with MiXCR anew, one entry per CDR3 protein. The sample has roughly 140,000 distinct CDR3 sequences, roughly 70% seen once. The sample consisted of lung tumor tissue. The receptors come from a man in his 60s with small cell lung cancer. The CDR3 runs from the conserved cysteine through the conserved F or W. Each record gives: V gene, J gene, clone size, CDR3 protein. Clone size is stated in some rows and not others, as once, few, many or a class when expanded.

TRBV28,TRBJ2-7,many,CASSSPGLAAPYEQYF
TRBV21-1,TRBJ2-6,NA,CASSHAASGVTSGANVLTF
TRBV6-1,TRBJ1-1,once,CASIEGLAGGGTEAFF
TRBV10-3,TRBJ2-6,NA,CAISDGAGANVLTF
TRBV6-5,TRBJ2-3,NA,CASSFGGTDTRYF
TRBV20-1,TRBJ1-2,many,CSASLGEGALGDGYTF
TRBV4-1,TRBJ1-6,NA,CASSLNIHGNSPLHF
TRBV5-1,TRBJ1-5,NA,CASSWGTGETQHF
TRBV20-1,TRBJ2-6,many,CSAREAGANVLTF
TRBV24-1,TRBJ2-2,NA,CATSDPAGEELFF
TRBV20-1,TRBJ2-7,NA,CSTTYNTYEQYF
TRBV9,TRBJ2-7,NA,CASSVGEAPYEQYF
TRBV11-2,TRBJ2-3,many,CASSLMLAGGSADTQYF
TRBV6-6,TRBJ2-5,NA,CAKRPGGRGRVQETQYF
TRBV6-1,TRBJ2-7,once,CASSEFQACGKAYEQYF
TRBV6-2/TRBV6-3,TRBJ1-5,NA,CASSYSFRGWGKQPQHF
TRBV7-8,TRBJ1-2,NA,CASSGSSNYGYTF
TRBV6-6,TRBJ1-4,once,CAISPPGVRKLFF
TRBV6-5,TRBJ1-1,few,CASSYVDREGRTEAFF
TRBV6-5,TRBJ2-3,NA,CASSYGISDSTDMQYF
TRBV6-5,TRBJ2-7,NA,CVTKFAVTNSYEQYF
TRBV4-1,TRBJ2-3,NA,CASSQEATDTQFF
TRBV11-3,TRBJ1-1,NA,CASSLEREIEAFF
TRBV11-3,TRBJ2-7,NA,CASSLGLVMYEQYF
TRBV4-1,TRBJ1-4,NA,CASSDPDRENEKLFF
TRBV20-1,TRBJ2-2,NA,CSAAGLNIGELFF
TRBV20-1,TRBJ2-1,NA,CSTLTRTEPSYNEQFF
TRBV7-2,TRBJ2-7,few,CASSLSRFYEQYF
TRBV6-6,TRBJ2-7,NA,CASSPRTNGFYEQYF
TRBV10-3,TRBJ1-2,many,CAISWGLNYGYTF
TRBV28,TRBJ1-1,NA,CASSPLRQGFNAEAFF
TRBV7-8,TRBJ2-3,NA,CATGRPSGYLTDTQYF
TRBV11-2,TRBJ2-2,many,CASSPRQANTGELFF
TRBV6-1,TRBJ2-7,NA,CASNENGYEQYF
TRBV4-1,TRBJ1-1,NA,CASSQIGGGSELFF
TRBV28,TRBJ1-4,NA,CASSLWDNEKLFF
TRBV7-9,TRBJ2-2,NA,CASWGSRTNTGELFF
TRBV6-5,TRBJ1-4,many,CASSYSSSEKLFF
TRBV11-2,TRBJ2-1,NA,CARGSPDGGPNNEQFF
TRBV10-2,TRBJ2-2,many,CASRGRNTGELFF
TRBV11-2,TRBJ2-1,NA,CARSPRDRLGNEQFF
TRBV6-5,TRBJ1-2,NA,CASSVSEWSFYGYAF
TRBV20-1,TRBJ2-3,NA,CSARDLGDMQYF
TRBV29-1,TRBJ1-2,NA,CSVAKGPANYGYTF
TRBV29-1,TRBJ2-1,many,CSAGGSYNEQFF
TRBV6-5,TRBJ2-3,NA,CISSKRTGTDTQYF
TRBV10-3,TRBJ2-3,many,CAISRVQGDTQYF
TRBV28,TRBJ2-7,few,CASSLSGYEQYF
TRBV6-1,TRBJ1-5,NA,CASRLWNQPQHF
TRBV5-4,TRBJ2-2,many,CASSQNWNTGELFF
TRBV11-3,TRBJ1-6,NA,CASSQRQWGIRHF
TRBV4-1,TRBJ1-3,NA,CARCQKEQRRPIYF
TRBV11-2,TRBJ2-5,many,CASSFVGETQYF
TRBV12-3/TRBV12-4,TRBJ1-2,NA,CASRFPGGNYGYTF
TRBV12-3/TRBV12-4,TRBJ1-4,NA,CASTSTGRNEKLFF